This TCR beta chain was recovered during a study of T-cell memory formation after mild COVID-19. Study in general: The study found TCR clusters largely donor specific.

Study-wide results and limits: Clones that contracted from day 15 to 85 were balanced CD4/CD8, while later expanders leaned CD4+. Clones which contracted sat mainly in CM and EM if CD4+, and in EMRA if CD8+.

In its sample, this clonotype was seen many times. The antigen is unknown. The J segment lost 0 bases and the V segment lost 4 bases, leaving 6 bases of the junction unmatched. CDR1 and CDR2 from the germline V gene are SGHRS and YFSETQ. This CDR3 region has 15 residues. It was 5'RACE with constant-segment primers that produced the TCR alpha and TCR beta cDNA libraries, which carried sample barcodes and UMIs. TCRdb reprocessed the 5' RACE reads with MiXCR, giving one entry per CDR3 protein. The table lists roughly 580,000 distinct CDR3 sequences, about 20% of them singletons, with approximately 12% in the top ten.

The sequencing input was PBMCs or a T cell subset sorted from them (not recorded which). The gene calls are TRBV5-1 and TRBJ2-7, with 8 bases fitting TRBD1. The source is an adult woman who had mild COVID-19 (a few samples of this study predate the infection). Cell type and time point are not known. The CDR3, as DNA: TGCGCCAGCAGCCCCTGGACAGGGAGCTCCTACGAGCAGTACTTC. The encoded protein is CASSPWTGSSYEQYF.